This T cell receptor (beta chain) stems from a study of blood T cells in healthy people across ages (dated by TCRdb to between 2015 and 2017). Context from the whole study: In model experiments, template switching captured roughly one uniquely barcoded TCR beta cDNA molecule for every two T cells. To track age-related changes in TCR beta repertoire diversity, the study relied on deep sequencing normalized with unique cDNA molecular identifiers. The donors were divided into four age groups: young (average approximately 16 years), middle-aged (roughly 42), aged (62) and long-lived (about 90). The study analyzed two additional independent replicas of 1 million unique cDNA reads from the same blood draw for two donors, one aged 18 to 30 and one aged 80 or older. Broad study findings and their caveats: Estimates of total diversity based on one million sequenced T cells were considered lower bounds and underestimates. Observed TCR beta diversity per million T cells fell roughly linearly with age, and a significant reduction was already apparent by age roughly 40. The percentage of naive T cells measured by flow cytometry correlated strongly with observed TCR beta diversity. Because profiling used bulk unsorted PBMCs, naive and antigen-experienced compartments could not be compared conclusively. Compared with the aged group, the long-lived group had more naive CD4+ T cells, fewer expanded clones and increased TCR diversity, a pattern suggesting age selection. Because the CMV infection status of the donors was unknown, age-related changes in expanded clonotypes may potentially have been confounded.

With regard to this clonotype: Its recognized antigen is unknown. There are no base qualities to consult, and no much larger clone falls within one base.

V lost 5 bases and J lost 5 bases; the stretch between them is 19 bases long. From its cysteine to its phenylalanine, the CDR3 spans 15 amino acids. This entry keeps only the CDR3 DNA: 45 bases, framed from base 1. According to the germline V gene (reference sequence), CDR1 reads SEHNR and CDR2 reads FQNEAQ. Systemically healthy Caucasian individuals from Russia, about 38 in total and aged 6 to 90 years, were included as donors. Roughly 10 milliliters of peripheral blood were collected from each donor into EDTA-treated Vacutainer tubes. Ficoll-Paque density-gradient centrifugation was used to isolate PBMCs, with at least 7 million obtained per sample. Trizol reagent was used to extract total RNA from the PBMCs, yielding at least 5.5 micrograms per sample. For every donor, flow cytometry on a PBMC aliquot measured the percentage of naive CD45RAhigh/CD27high T cells. Receptor libraries were prepared by 5' RACE. The instrument given in TCRdb is Illumina HiSeq 2500. The second PCR ran for roughly 7 to 12 cycles and used a J-beta primer mix along with a sample-barcoded 5' primer. A unique molecular identifier was introduced onto each TCR beta cDNA molecule by a template-switch 5' adaptor carrying 12 random nucleotides. Each sample yielded at least 2.5 million CDR3-containing paired-end reads. The Mint cDNA synthesis kit, primed by a TRBC-specific oligonucleotide, was used to synthesize first-strand cDNA from all RNA. After uracil-DNA glycosylase treatment, a first 18-cycle PCR used universal primers M1SS and BC2_uni_R on all cDNA. Under the source paper's analysis protocol: For normalization, 1 million high-quality reads were randomly selected from each sample, with every read carrying a distinct molecular identifier. Instead of being binned into consensus sequences, reads that shared molecular identifiers were thrown out. MiTCR, with a Q25 quality threshold and the strictest error-elimination algorithm, was used for CDR3 identification, clonotype clustering and error correction. A nonparametric unseen species model with Euler transformation was used to estimate a lower bound on total TCR beta diversity. The public reads were reanalyzed by TCRdb: fastp trimming at Q25, MiXCR alignment, in-frame beta chains only. Identical CDR3 protein sequences are pooled into one entry, listed with their most common genes and DNA. These V and J calls rely on TCRdb rather than the paper's analysis. Counted in this sample were around 1,000,000 distinct CDR3 sequences; 25% of them appeared once. The ten most abundant clones make up approximately 0.79% of the sample.

The data were also submitted as part of a second study, on T cells of mothers and their children. The second source states: Donors were nine systemically healthy Caucasian individuals: three mothers and their six children. cDNA synthesis consumed the entire amount of extracted RNA, loaded at around 1.5 ug RNA in each 15 ul reaction. In the second PCR, the M1S primer introduced both the sample barcodes and 2-4 random nucleotides. Over 9.5 million TCR beta CDR3 reads came from each mother, compared with about 3.2 million reads from each child. Thymic selection similarly shapes TCR recombination output in related and unrelated pairs, with minor effect from inherited differences. Normalized repertoire overlap in related mother-child pairs was always slightly higher than in unrelated mother-child pairs, but the difference was never significant. No persistent microchimeric T cell clones were found, with a detection sensitivity of approximately 100 clones per million clonotypes. Deep NGS was used in the study to compare the TCR beta repertoires of mothers and children and to look for features that separate related mother-child pairs from unrelated individuals. On average, the children were approximately 12 +/- 4 years old, while the mothers were 40 +/- 4 years old. After adapter ligation with NEBNext reagents, the libraries were sequenced on Illumina HiSeq 2000 with 100+100 nt paired-end reads. Mother and child libraries were prepared a month apart and sequenced in separate runs to prevent cross-contamination. Between roughly 500,000 and 2,300,000 distinct TCR beta clonotypes were identified per donor. Naive TCR beta clonotypes were estimated from low-frequency clonotypes matched to each donor's FACS-determined naive share, without sorting.

The sequence joins TRBV7-9 to TRBJ2-7; the D gene is possibly TRBD1 or TRBD2, with 5 bases matching each. Sequenced: blood. The sequence came from a girl aged 2 to 10 in good health. The CDR3 protein: CASSEGVSRGDEQYF. The nucleotide sequence is given as TGTGCCAGCAGCGAAGGGGTCAGTCGGGGCGACGAGCAGTACTTC.